A single sample is the source of the 27 T cell receptor beta chains below, sequenced in a study of cytomegalovirus exposure and HLA in healthy donors. 60 Vbeta and 13 Jbeta primers were used in PCR. The method was immunoSEQ multiplex PCR; TCRdb's version includes in-frame clones alone and lacks a portion of them. This sample carries over 75,000 clones, 84% of them seen once, and the ten largest clones take 5.5% to 6.5%. Sequencing was done on a sample of PBMCs. The receptors shown here come from a woman between 18 and 30 years old in good health and CMV-seropositive.

This sequence joins TRBV7-9 and TRBJ1-2; TRBD1 might be the D (6 bases). The ends were cut back, 4 bases at V and 0 bases at J, with 12 bases in the middle. Germline V lookup: CDR1 SEHNR, CDR2 FQNEAQ (reference sequence). The CDR3 is 15 amino acids. The CDR3 reads CASSSAGAPNYGYTF. CDR3 nucleotides: TGTGCCAGCAGCTCCGCAGGGGCTCCTAACTATGGCTACACCTTC.

This rearrangement joins TRBV19 to TRBJ1-3, with unresolved D. The V end lost 1 base, the J end lost 0 bases, and 13 bases lay between the germline ends. Germline CDR1 reads LNHDA; CDR2 reads SQIVND (reference sequence). The CDR3 loop spans 17 amino acids. DNA of the CDR3: TGTGCCAGTAGTATAGGGGGAGGAAAGAGCTCTGGAAACACCATATATTTT. Translation: CASSIGGGKSSGNTIYF.

This clone was seen more than once but under ten times. This chain joins TRBV14 and TRBJ2-1, with 9 bases identical to TRBD2. Trimming took 1 base from V and 8 from J; bases not matched to a gene: 6. The germline V gene has CDR1 SGHDN and CDR2 FVKESK. This CDR3 contains 15 residues. The DNA of the CDR3 is TGTGCCAGCAGCCAAGTCCTAGCGGGGAAGTATGAGCAGTTCTTC. Protein: CASSQVLAGKYEQFF.

The chain combines TRBV6-5 with TRBJ1-4; tentative D call: TRBD1 (5 bases). V lost 6 bases and J lost 5, with 13 bases in between. The CDR3 covers 14 residues. Germline V gene sequence: CDR1 MNHEY, CDR2 SVGAGI. The CDR3 protein is CASSDDSYNEKLFF. CDR3 coding DNA: TGTGCCAGCAGCGACGACAGCTACAATGAAAAACTGTTTTTT.

The rearrangement links TRBV30 to TRBJ1-2; D is undetermined. Trimming pared 3 bases from V and 2 bases from J, leaving 4 bases between. The CDR3 contains 11 residues. Germline-derived CDR1 and CDR2 are GTSNPN and SVGIG (reference sequence). The chain's CDR3 is CAWSYNYGYTF. DNA of the CDR3: TGTGCCTGGAGCTACAACTATGGCTACACCTTC.

This sequence joins TRBV27 and TRBJ1-2, with D possibly TRBD1 on 5 matching bases. The CDR3 is made up of 13 amino acids. CDR1 MNHEY and CDR2 SMNVEV come from the germline V gene (reference sequence). Trimming shortened V by 6 bases and J by 0 bases, and 8 bases separated the two germline ends. The CDR3 loop is CASSLTANYGYTF. CDR3 in DNA: TGTGCCAGCAGCTTGACAGCTAACTATGGCTACACCTTC.

The V gene is TRBV4-2, the J gene TRBJ1-6, with D possibly being TRBD1 (5 bases). Between the trimmed V and J ends, which lost 0 bases and 5 bases, there was a span of 8 bases. CDR3 size: 15 residues. CDR1 and CDR2 (germline): LGHNA, YNFKEQ. The CDR3 nucleotides are TGTGCCAGCAGCCAAGAGCCCAGGGATAATTCACCCCTCCACTTT. Translated, it gives CASSQEPRDNSPLHF.

The chain combines TRBV9 with TRBJ1-5; D gene unclear. V was pared by 0 bases and J by 7 bases, with 14 bases between. CDR1 and CDR2 from the germline V gene are SGDLS and YYNGEE. The CDR3 length is 15 residues. CDR3: CASSVAGRPYQPQHF. The DNA of the CDR3 is TGTGCCAGCAGCGTAGCGGGAAGGCCATACCAGCCCCAGCATTTT. Full variable domain (rest looked up from reference TRBV9 and TRBJ1-5): DSGVTQTPKHLITATGQRVTLRCSPRSGDLSVYWYQQSLDQGLQFLIQYYNGEERAKGNILERFSAQQFPDLHSELNLSSLELGDSALYFCASSVAGRPYQPQHFGDGTRLSIL.

CDR3 coding DNA: TGTGCCAGCAGTTTATTCGGCTCTCATGGCTTGGAGGCCCATTATGGCTACACCTTC. It specifies CASSLFGSHGLEAHYGYTF. The chain combines TRBV28 with TRBJ1-2, with D hard to call. The V gene lost 1 base and the J gene lost 5 bases, with 26 bases spanning the gap. The CDR3 length is 19 residues. The germline CDR1 and CDR2 sequences are MDHEN and SYDVKM.

Concerning this clone: The junction and the germline gene differ at one end; a read error may be behind it. This chain joins TRBV7-7 and TRBJ2-1; 8 bases agree with TRBD1. Germline-derived CDR1 and CDR2 are SSHAT and FNYEAQ (reference sequence). This CDR3 comprises 15 residues. CDR3 nucleotides: TGTGCTAGCAGCTTAGCCCATGACAGGGGCTATGAGCAGTTCTTC. As protein: CASSLAHDRGYEQFF.

The gene calls are TRBV27 and TRBJ2-7; TRBD1 is a possible D gene (5 bases). The CDR3 contains 15 residues. V lost 3 bases, J lost 3 bases, and 15 bases lay in between. The germline V gene has CDR1 MNHEY and CDR2 SMNVEV (reference sequence). In nucleotides, the CDR3 is TGTGCCAGCAGTTTGACCGTCGGGCAGGGCTACGAGCAGTACTTC. Its translation: CASSLTVGQGYEQYF.

The chain joins TRBV2 to TRBJ1-4, with D unresolved. Deletions cut 7 bases from V and 0 bases from J, with 12 bases between. From germline, CDR1 is SNHLY and CDR2 FYNNEI. This CDR3 contains 15 residues. The CDR3 sequence is CASTPFGATNEKLFF. CDR3 DNA sequence: TGTGCCAGCACCCCCTTCGGGGCAACTAATGAAAAACTGTTTTTT.

This chain uses TRBV5-1 with TRBJ2-7; possible D gene TRBD1, 6 bases. V dropped 2 bases and J dropped 0 bases, with 15 bases sitting between them. The CDR3 is 16 residues long. Looked up from germline, CDR1 is SGHRS and CDR2 is YFSETQ. CDR3 in amino acids: CASSFSQQGSSYEQYF. The CDR3 nucleotides read TGCGCCAGCAGCTTTTCCCAACAGGGAAGCTCCTACGAGCAGTACTTC.

The V and J genes are TRBV9 and TRBJ1-2; 8 positions agree with TRBD1. The CDR3 is 15 residues long. V lost 0 bases, J lost 4 bases, and 5 bases stayed unmatched. From germline, CDR1 is SGDLS and CDR2 YYNGEE. The CDR3, as DNA: TGTGCCAGCAGCGTAGCACGGACAGGGCCCTATGGCTACACCTTC. Translated: CASSVARTGPYGYTF.

The V and J genes are TRBV5-6 and TRBJ2-6; TRBD2 is a possible D gene (5 bases). This CDR3 has 17 amino acids. From germline, CDR1 is SGHDT and CDR2 YYEEEE. The germline V and J ends were trimmed by 4 bases and 0 bases, with 14 bases remaining between them. CDR3 DNA sequence: TGTGCCAGCAGCGCGGGTCCCTTTGGCTCTGGGGCCAACGTCCTGACTTTC. Protein: CASSAGPFGSGANVLTF. Full variable domain (missing parts from reference TRBV5-6 and TRBJ2-6): DAGVTQSPTHLIKTRGQQVTLRCSPKSGHDTVSWYQQALGQGPQFIFQYYEEEERQRGNFPDRFSGHQFPNYSSELNVNALLLGDSALYLCASSAGPFGSGANVLTFGAGSRLTVL.

The chain couples TRBV4-1 to TRBJ2-1; possible D gene TRBD2, 6 bases. There are 14 residues in the CDR3. Germline V gene data show CDR1 as MGHRA and CDR2 as YSYEKL. Trimming pared 6 bases from V and 3 bases from J, leaving 12 bases between. The DNA for the CDR3 is TGCGCCAGCAGGGACGTGGGGGGCTACAATGAGCAGTTCTTC. This sequence encodes CASRDVGGYNEQFF.

V and J are TRBV6-5 and TRBJ1-1; D not certain. The germline V gene has CDR1 MNHEY and CDR2 SVGAGI. CDR3 length: 11 residues. The ends were cut back, 5 bases at V and 8 bases at J, with 9 bases in the middle. The CDR3 sequence: CASSLRQEAFF. CDR3 DNA sequence: TGTGCCAGCAGTCTACGCCAAGAAGCTTTCTTT.

V gene TRBV6-1 combines with J gene TRBJ2-7, with D unclear. Germline CDR1 is MNHNS and CDR2 is SASEGT. Trimming removed 3 bases from V and 4 bases from J, with 7 bases in between. The CDR3 loop spans 12 amino acids. CDR3 in DNA: TGTGCCAGCAGTGATCCCAGTTACGAGCAGTACTTC. Encoded protein: CASSDPSYEQYF.

The V gene is TRBV6-1, the J gene TRBJ2-5; D possibly corresponds to TRBD2 (6 bases). Germline values: CDR1 MNHNS, CDR2 SASEGT. Between the trimmed V and J ends, which lost 6 bases and 4 bases, there was a span of 18 bases. The length of the CDR3 is 15 residues. CDR3 DNA: TGTGCCAGCAGCCGACTAGTAACTTCGCGAGAGACCCAGTACTTC. Residues: CASSRLVTSRETQYF.

This rearrangement joins TRBV2 to TRBJ2-7; TRBD1 aligns across 11 bases. Germline trimming cut 6 bases from V and 3 bases from J; bases unmatched to any gene: 7. CDR3 length equals 15 residues. Looked up from germline, CDR1 is SNHLY and CDR2 is FYNNEI. The chain's CDR3 is CASRRTGGPLYEQYF. CDR3 in DNA: TGTGCCAGCAGACGGACAGGGGGCCCCCTCTACGAGCAGTACTTC. The full variable domain, completed using reference TRBV2 and TRBJ2-7, is EPEVTQTPSHQVTQMGQEVILRCVPISNHLYFYWYRQILGQKVEFLVSFYNNEISEKSEIFDDQFSVERPDGSNFTLKIRSTKLEDSAMYFCASRRTGGPLYEQYFGPGTRLTVT.

The V gene is TRBV25-1, the J gene TRBJ2-7, with 7 nucleotides matching TRBD1. Germline CDR1 is MGHDK and CDR2 is SYGVNS. The CDR3 is 14 amino acids. Trimming removed 5 bases from V and 3 bases from J; junction bases left unmatched: 7. CDR3 in amino acids: CASSRITGDYEQYF. CDR3 in DNA: TGTGCCAGCAGTCGCATTACAGGGGACTACGAGCAGTACTTC.

In this sample, this clone turned up once. The CDR3 protein is CASSLGINSPLHF. CDR3 DNA: TGTGCCAGCAGCCTCGGGATTAATTCACCCCTCCACTTT. The chain is built from TRBV7-3 and TRBJ1-6; D gene uncertain. Germline values: CDR1 SGHTA, CDR2 FQGTGA. This CDR3 spans 13 amino acids. V was clipped by 5 bases and J by 6 bases, with 8 bases between them.

This clone is a singleton in its sample. The V and J genes are TRBV19 and TRBJ1-3, with a tentative D call TRBD1 (5 bases). This CDR3 contains 15 residues. V dropped 6 bases and J dropped 1 base, with 13 bases sitting between them. CDR1 is LNHDA and CDR2 is SQIVND in the germline V gene (reference sequence). The CDR3 here is CASRQEGVSGNTIYF. CDR3 nucleotides: TGTGCCAGTAGACAGGAGGGAGTTTCTGGAAACACCATATATTTT.

The CDR3, as DNA: TGTGCCAGCAGTTCTCGAGCCGGGATGGTGAATTCACCCCTCCACTTT. Its translation is CASSSRAGMVNSPLHF. This sequence joins TRBV6-7 and TRBJ1-6, with unresolved D. TRBV6-7 is an open reading frame, and its role is uncertain. This CDR3 is 16 amino acids long. V lost 4 bases, J lost 7 bases, and 17 bases lay in between.

The genes are TRBV5-6 and TRBJ2-7; D is uncertain. The CDR3 contains 12 residues. V lost 2 bases to trimming and J lost 3 bases, with 6 bases between them. Germline lookup yields CDR1 SGHDT and CDR2 YYEEEE. This CDR3 is CASSLRDYEQYF. The CDR3 DNA follows: TGTGCCAGCAGCTTAAGAGACTACGAGCAGTACTTC.

This rearrangement joins TRBV28 to TRBJ1-6, with D perhaps TRBD1 (5 bases). The CDR3 length is 16 residues. CDR1 and CDR2 (germline): MDHEN, SYDVKM. Trimming cost V 7 bases and J 4 bases, with 17 bases left between them. Written as DNA, the CDR3 is TGTGCCAGCACCTACGGGTGGGGCCTTTATAATTCACCCCTCCACTTT. It encodes CASTYGWGLYNSPLHF.

The rearrangement links TRBV4-2 to TRBJ2-7, with D perhaps TRBD1 (6 bases). This CDR3 is 14 amino acids long. Germline V gene lookup returns CDR1 LGHNA and CDR2 YNFKEQ. V lost 1 base and J lost 4, with 11 bases in between. DNA for the CDR3: TGTGCCAGCAGCCAAGGGACAGAAACTTACGAGCAGTACTTC. As protein: CASSQGTETYEQYF.